This T cell receptor (beta chain) appears in the sequencing data of a study of CD8+ T cells in alopecia areata. Whole-study context: Tofacitinib therapy took 6 to 18 months; 6 months off drug came after.

Investigators isolated RNA and reverse transcribed it into cDNA to act as the sequencing template. The method was immunoSEQ multiplex PCR; TCRdb's version includes in-frame clones alone and lacks a portion of them. The sample shows 160,000 or so clones, 58% of them seen only once. Germline CDR1 and CDR2: SNHLY and FYNNEI. With V trimmed by 10 bases and J by 7 bases, 14 bases remained unmatched. The CDR3 totals 15 residues. Documented treatment: oral pan-JAK inhibitor, 5-10 mg twice daily. The sequence derives from a human donor with alopecia areata. Material: CD4+ T cells sorted from blood, obtained at approximately week 55, from a patient treated with tofacitinib. The chain recombines TRBV2 with TRBJ2-5; 11 positions agree with TRBD2. The CDR3 protein is CANSGLADGTGTQYF. CDR3 DNA sequence: TGTGCCAATTCGGGACTAGCGGACGGGACGGGGACCCAGTACTTC.